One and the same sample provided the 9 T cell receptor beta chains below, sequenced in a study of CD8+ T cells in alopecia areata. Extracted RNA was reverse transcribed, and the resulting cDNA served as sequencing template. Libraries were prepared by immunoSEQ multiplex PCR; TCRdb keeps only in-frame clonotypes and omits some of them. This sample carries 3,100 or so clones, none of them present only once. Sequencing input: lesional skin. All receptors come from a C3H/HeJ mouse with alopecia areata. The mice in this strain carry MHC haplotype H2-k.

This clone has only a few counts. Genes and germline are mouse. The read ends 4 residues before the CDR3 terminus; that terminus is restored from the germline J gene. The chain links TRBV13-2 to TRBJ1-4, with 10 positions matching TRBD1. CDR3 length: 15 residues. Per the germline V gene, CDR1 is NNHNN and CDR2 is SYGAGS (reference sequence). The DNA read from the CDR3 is TGTGCCAGCGGTGATGCTGGGACAGGGGCCGAA. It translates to CASGDAGTGAE. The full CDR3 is CASGDAGTGAERLFF.

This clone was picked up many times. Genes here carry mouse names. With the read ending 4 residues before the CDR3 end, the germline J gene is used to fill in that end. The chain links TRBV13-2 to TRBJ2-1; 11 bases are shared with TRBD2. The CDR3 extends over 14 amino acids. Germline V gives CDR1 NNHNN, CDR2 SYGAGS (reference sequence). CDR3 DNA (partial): TGTGCCAGCGGTGGCCGGGACTGGGGGCCT. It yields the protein CASGGRDWGP. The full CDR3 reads CASGGRDWGPEQFF.

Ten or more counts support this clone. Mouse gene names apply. CDR3 loop: CASSSSGFSNERLFF. The CDR3 DNA, read in part, is TGTGCAAGCAGCTCATCAGGATTTTCCAACGAA. V and J are TRBV16 and TRBJ1-4; D unclear. The CDR3 goes on 4 residues after the read ends, and that part is filled in from the germline J gene. Germline-derived CDR1 and CDR2 are SGHSA and FRNQAP. Trimming removed 4 bases from V and 0 bases from J, with 9 bases in between. This CDR3 is built from 15 residues.

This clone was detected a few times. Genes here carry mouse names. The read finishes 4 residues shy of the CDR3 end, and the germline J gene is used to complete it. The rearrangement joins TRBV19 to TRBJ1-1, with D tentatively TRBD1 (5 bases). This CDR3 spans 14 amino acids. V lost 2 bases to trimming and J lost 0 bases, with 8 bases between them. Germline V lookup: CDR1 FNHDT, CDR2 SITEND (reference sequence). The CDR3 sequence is CASSMRGANTEVFF. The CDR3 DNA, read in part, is TGTGCCAGCAGTATGCGGGGGGCAAACACA.

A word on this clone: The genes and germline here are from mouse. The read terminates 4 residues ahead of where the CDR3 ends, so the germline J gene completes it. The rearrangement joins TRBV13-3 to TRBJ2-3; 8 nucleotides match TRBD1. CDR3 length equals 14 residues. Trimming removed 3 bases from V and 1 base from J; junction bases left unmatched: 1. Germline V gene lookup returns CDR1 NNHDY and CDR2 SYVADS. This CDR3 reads CASSGQGCAETLYF. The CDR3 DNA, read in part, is TGTGCCAGCAGTGGACAGGGGTGTGCAGAA.

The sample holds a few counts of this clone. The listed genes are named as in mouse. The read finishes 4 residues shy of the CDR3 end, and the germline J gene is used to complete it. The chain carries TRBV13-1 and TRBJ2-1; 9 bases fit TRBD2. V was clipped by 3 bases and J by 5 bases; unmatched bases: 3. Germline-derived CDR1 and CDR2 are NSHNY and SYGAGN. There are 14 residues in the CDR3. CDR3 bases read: TGTGCCAGCAGTGGAACTGGGGGGCATGCT. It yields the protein CASSGTGGHA. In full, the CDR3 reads CASSGTGGHAEQFF.

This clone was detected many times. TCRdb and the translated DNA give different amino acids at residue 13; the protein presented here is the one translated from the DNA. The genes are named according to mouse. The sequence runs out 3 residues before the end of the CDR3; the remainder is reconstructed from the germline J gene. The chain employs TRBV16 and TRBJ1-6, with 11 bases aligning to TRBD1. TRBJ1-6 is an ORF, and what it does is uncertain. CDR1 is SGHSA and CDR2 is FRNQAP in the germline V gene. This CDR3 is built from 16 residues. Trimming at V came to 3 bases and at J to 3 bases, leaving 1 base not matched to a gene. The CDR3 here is CASSFGTGGYNSPLYF. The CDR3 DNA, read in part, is TGTGCAAGCAGCTTCGGGACAGGGGGCTATAATTCGCCC.

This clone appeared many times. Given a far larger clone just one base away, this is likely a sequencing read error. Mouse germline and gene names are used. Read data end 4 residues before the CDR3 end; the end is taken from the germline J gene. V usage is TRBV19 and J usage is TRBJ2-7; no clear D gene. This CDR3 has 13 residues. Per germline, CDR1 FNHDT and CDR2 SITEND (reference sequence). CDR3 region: CASSIIVLYEQYF. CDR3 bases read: TGTGCCAGCAGTATAATCGTTCTGTAT.

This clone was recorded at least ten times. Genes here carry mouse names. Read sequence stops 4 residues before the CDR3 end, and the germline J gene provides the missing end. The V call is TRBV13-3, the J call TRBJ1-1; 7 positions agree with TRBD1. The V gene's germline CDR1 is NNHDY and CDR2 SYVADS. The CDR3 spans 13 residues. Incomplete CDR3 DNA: TGTGCCAGCAGTGATGTCAGGGGGACA. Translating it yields CASSDVRGT. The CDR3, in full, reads CASSDVRGTEVFF.